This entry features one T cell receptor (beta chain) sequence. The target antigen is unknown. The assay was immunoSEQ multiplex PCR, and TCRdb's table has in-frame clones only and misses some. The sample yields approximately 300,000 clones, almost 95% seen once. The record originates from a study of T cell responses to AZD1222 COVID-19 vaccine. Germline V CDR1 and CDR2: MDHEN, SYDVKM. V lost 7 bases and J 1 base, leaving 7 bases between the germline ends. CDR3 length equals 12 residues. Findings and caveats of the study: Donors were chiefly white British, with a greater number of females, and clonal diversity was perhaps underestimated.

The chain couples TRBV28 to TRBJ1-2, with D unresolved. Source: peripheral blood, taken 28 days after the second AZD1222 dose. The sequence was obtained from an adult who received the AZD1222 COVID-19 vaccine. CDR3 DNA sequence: TGTGCCAGCAAGAGCAGTAACTATGGCTACACCTTC. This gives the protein CASKSSNYGYTF.